A single T cell receptor beta chain is shown here with its context. The entry originates in a study of shared clonotypes between healthy human individuals. Measured with immunoSEQ multiplex PCR; TCRdb has only the in-frame clones, and not every one. Found here are around 1.5 million clones, roughly 98% of them singletons; the top ten hold roughly 0.4%. What was sequenced was naive CD4+ T cells sorted from blood. Specified subset: CD45RA+ positively selected. The sequence was obtained from a man younger than 45 in good health.

This CDR3 reads CASSPPWVSSGKLFF. CDR3 sequence (DNA): TGTGCCAGCTCACCACCATGGGTGTCTTCTGGAAAACTGTTTTTT. The V and J genes are TRBV18 and TRBJ1-4, with unresolved D. Trimming stripped 0 bases from V and 10 bases from J, with 15 bases between. Germline V gene lookup returns CDR1 KGHSH and CDR2 LQKENI. This CDR3 is built from 15 residues.